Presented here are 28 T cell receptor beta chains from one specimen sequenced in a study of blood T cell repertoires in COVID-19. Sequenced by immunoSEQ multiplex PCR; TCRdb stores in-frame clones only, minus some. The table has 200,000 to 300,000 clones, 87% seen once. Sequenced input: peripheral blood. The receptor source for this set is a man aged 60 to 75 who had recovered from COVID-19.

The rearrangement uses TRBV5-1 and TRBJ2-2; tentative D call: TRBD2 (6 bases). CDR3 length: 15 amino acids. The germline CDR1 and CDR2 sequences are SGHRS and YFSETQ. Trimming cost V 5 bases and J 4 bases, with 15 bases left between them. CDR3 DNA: TGCGCCAGCAGGCCCGACTTGGGAGGCACCGGGGAGCTGTTTTTT. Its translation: CASRPDLGGTGELFF. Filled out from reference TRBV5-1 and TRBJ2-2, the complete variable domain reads KAGVTQTPRYLIKTRGQQVTLSCSPISGHRSVSWYQQTPGQGLQFLFEYFSETQRNKGNFPGRFSGRQFSNSRSEMNVSTLELGDSALYLCASRPDLGGTGELFFGEGSRLTVL.

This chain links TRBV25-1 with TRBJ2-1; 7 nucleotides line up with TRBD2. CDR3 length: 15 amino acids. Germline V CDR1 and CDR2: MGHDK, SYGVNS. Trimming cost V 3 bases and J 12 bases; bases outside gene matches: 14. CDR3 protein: CASSDLTGQRDAQFF. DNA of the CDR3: TGTGCCAGCAGTGACCTAACGGGCCAGCGGGACGCGCAGTTCTTC.

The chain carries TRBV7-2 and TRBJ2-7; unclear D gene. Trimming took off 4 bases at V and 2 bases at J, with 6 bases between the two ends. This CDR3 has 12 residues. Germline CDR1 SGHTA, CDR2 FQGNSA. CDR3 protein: CASSSSPYEQYV. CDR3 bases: TGTGCCAGCAGCTCGAGTCCCTACGAGCAGTACGTC.

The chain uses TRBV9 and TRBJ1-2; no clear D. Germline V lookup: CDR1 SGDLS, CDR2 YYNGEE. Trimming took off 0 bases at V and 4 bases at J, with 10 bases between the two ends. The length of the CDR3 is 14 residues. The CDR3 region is CASSVDTYPYGYTF. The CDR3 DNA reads TGTGCCAGCAGCGTAGATACATACCCCTATGGCTACACCTTC. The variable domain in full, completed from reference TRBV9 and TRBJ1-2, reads DSGVTQTPKHLITATGQRVTLRCSPRSGDLSVYWYQQSLDQGLQFLIQYYNGEERAKGNILERFSAQQFPDLHSELNLSSLELGDSALYFCASSVDTYPYGYTFGSGTRLTVV.

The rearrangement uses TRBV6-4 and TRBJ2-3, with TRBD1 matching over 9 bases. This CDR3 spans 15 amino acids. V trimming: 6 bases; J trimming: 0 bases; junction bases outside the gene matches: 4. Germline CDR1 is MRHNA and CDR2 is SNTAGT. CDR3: CASRDRGVSTDTQYF. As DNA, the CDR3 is TGTGCCAGCAGGGACAGGGGTGTGAGCACAGATACGCAGTATTTT.

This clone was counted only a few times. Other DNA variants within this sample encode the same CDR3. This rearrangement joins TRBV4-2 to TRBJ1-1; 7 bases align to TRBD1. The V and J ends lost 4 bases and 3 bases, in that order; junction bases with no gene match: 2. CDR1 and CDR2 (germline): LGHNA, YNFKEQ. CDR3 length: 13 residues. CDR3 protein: CASSLDRDTEAFF. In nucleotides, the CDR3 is TGTGCCAGCAGCCTTGACAGGGACACTGAAGCTTTCTTT.

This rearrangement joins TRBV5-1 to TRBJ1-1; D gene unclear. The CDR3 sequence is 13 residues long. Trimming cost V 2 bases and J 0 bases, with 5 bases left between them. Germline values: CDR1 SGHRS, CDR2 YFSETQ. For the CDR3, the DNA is TGCGCCAGCAGCTTACACATGAACACTGAAGCTTTCTTT. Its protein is CASSLHMNTEAFF.

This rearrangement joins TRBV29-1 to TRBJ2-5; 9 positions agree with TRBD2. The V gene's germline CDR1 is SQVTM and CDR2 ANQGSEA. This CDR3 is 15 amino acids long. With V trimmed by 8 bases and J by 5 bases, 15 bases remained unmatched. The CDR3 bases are TGCAGCACAACAAAGGGGACTAGCCCTTGGGAGACCCAGTACTTC. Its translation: CSTTKGTSPWETQYF.

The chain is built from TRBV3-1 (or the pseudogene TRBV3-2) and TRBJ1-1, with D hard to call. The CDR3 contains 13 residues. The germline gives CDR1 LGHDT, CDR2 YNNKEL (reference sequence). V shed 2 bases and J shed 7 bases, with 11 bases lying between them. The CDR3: CASSQILGFEAFF. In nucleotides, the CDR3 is TGTGCCAGCAGCCAAATACTCGGGTTTGAAGCTTTCTTT.

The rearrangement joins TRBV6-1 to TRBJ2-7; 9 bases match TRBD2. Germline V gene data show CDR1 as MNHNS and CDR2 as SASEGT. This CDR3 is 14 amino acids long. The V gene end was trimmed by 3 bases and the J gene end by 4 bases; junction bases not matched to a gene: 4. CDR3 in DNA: TGTGCCAGCAGTGATTGGAGCGGGGGGTACGAGCAGTACGTC. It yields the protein CASSDWSGGYEQYV.

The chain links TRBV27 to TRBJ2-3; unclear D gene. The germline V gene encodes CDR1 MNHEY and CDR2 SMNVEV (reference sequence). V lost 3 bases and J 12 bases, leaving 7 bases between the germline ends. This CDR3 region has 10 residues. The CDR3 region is CASSFIIQYF. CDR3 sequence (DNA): TGTGCCAGCAGTTTTATTATCCAGTATTTT.

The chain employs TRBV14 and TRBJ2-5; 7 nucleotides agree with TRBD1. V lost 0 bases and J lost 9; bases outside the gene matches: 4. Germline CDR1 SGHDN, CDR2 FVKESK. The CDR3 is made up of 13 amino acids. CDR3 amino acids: CASSQERTGAQYF. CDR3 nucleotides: TGTGCCAGCAGCCAAGAAAGAACAGGGGCCCAGTACTTC.

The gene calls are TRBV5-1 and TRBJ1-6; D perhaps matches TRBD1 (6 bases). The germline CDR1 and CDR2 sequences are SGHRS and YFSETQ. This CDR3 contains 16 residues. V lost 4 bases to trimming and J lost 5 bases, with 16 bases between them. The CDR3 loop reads CASSTYSGQHNSPLHF. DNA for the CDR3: TGCGCCAGCAGCACCTACTCAGGACAGCATAATTCACCCCTCCACTTT.

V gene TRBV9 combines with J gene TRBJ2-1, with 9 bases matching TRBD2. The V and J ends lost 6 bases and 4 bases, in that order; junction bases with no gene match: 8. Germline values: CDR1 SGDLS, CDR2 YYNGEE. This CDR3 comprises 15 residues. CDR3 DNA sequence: TGTGCCAGCACCATAGCGGGGGTGGCGTACAATGAGCAGTTCTTC. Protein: CASTIAGVAYNEQFF.

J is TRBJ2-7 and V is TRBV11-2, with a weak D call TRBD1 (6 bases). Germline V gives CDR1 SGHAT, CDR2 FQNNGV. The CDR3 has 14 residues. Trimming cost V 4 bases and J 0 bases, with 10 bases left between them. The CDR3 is CASSSDRISYEQYF. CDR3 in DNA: TGTGCCAGCAGCTCCGACAGGATCTCCTACGAGCAGTACTTC.

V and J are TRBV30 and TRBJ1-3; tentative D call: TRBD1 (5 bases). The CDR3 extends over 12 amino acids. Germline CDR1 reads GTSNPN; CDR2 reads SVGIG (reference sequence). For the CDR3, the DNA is TGTGCGGGGCAAACCTCTGGAAACACCATATATTTT. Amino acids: CAGQTSGNTIYF.

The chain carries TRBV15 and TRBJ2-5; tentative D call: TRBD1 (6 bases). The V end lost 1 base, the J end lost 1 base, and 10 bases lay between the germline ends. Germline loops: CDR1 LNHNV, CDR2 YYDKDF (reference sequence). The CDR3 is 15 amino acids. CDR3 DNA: TGTGCCACCAGCAGAGCCAAGGACAGCCAAGAGACCCAGTACTTC. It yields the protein CATSRAKDSQETQYF.

CDR3 in DNA: TGTGCCAGTACCGGGGGGTCGGCGTACAATGAGCAGTTCTTC. This codes for CASTGGSAYNEQFF. The rearrangement joins TRBV2 to TRBJ2-1; TRBD2 matches 7 bases. Losses at the gene ends were 9 bases for V and 4 bases for J; bases not matched to a gene: 9. There are 14 residues in the CDR3. Germline assignment: CDR1 SNHLY and CDR2 FYNNEI.

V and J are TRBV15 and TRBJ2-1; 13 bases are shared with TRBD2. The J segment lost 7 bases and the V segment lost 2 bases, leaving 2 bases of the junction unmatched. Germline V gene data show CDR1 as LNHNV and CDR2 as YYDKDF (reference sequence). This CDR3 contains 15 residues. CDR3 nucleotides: TGTGCCACCAGCAGAAGGACTAGCGGGGGTAATGAGCAGTTCTTC. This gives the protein CATSRRTSGGNEQFF. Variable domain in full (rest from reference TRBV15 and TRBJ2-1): DAMVIQNPRYQVTQFGKPVTLSCSQTLNHNVMYWYQQKSSQAPKLLFHYYDKDFNNEADTPDNFQSRRPNTSFCFLDIRSPGLGDTAMYLCATSRRTSGGNEQFFGPGTRLTVL.

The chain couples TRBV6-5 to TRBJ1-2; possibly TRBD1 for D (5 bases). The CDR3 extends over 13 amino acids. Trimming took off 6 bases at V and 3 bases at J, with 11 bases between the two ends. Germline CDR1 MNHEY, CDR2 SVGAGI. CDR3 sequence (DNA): TGTGCCAGCAGCCGGACATCTTACTATGGCTACACCTTC. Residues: CASSRTSYYGYTF.

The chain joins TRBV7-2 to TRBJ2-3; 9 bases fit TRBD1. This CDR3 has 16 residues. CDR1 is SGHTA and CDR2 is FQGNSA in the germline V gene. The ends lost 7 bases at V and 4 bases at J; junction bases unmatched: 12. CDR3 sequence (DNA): TGTGCCAGCAACTGGCCGGGTGGGACAGGGTCAGATACGCAGTATTTT. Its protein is CASNWPGGTGSDTQYF.

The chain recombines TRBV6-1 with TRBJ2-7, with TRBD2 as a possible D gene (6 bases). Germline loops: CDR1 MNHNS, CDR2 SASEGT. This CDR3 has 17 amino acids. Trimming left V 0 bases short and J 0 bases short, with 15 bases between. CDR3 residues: CASSEALWRVGSYEQYF. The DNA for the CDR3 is TGTGCCAGCAGTGAAGCTTTGTGGAGGGTAGGCTCCTACGAGCAGTACTTC.

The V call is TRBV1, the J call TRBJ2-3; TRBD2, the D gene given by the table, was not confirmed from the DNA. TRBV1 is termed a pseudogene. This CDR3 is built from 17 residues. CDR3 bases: TGCACCAGCAGCCATACCAGAAGGCTAGCGGGTATAGATACGCAGTATTTT. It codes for CTSSHTRRLAGIDTQYF.

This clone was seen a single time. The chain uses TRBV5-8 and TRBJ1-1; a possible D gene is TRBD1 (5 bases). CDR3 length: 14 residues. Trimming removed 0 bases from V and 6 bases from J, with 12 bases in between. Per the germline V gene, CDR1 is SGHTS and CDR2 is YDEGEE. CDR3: CASSLDRGRAEAFF. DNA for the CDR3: TGTGCCAGCAGCTTGGATAGGGGTCGGGCTGAAGCTTTCTTT.

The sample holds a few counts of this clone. CDR3 sequence: CASSYLRGNTGELFF. CDR3 DNA: TGTGCCAGCAGTTACCTTCGGGGGAACACCGGGGAGCTGTTTTTT. This chain connects TRBV6-5 to TRBJ2-2; D may be TRBD2 (5 bases). The CDR3 loop spans 15 amino acids. V was cut by 2 bases and J by 1 base, with 8 bases left in between. Germline values: CDR1 MNHEY, CDR2 SVGAGI.

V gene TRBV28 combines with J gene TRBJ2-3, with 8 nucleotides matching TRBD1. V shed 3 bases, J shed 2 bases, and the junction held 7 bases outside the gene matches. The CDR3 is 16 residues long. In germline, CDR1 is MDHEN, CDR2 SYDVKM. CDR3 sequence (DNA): TGTGCCAGCAGTTTTCAGGGGGCGAGGATCACAGATACGCAGTATTTT. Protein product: CASSFQGARITDTQYF.

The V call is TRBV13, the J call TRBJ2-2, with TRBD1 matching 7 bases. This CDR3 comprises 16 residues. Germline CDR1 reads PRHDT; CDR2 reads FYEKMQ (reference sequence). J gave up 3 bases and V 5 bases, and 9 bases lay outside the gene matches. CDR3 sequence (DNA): TGTGCCAGCAGCCGGACCCGGACAGGACACACCGGGGAGCTGTTTTTT. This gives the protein CASSRTRTGHTGELFF.

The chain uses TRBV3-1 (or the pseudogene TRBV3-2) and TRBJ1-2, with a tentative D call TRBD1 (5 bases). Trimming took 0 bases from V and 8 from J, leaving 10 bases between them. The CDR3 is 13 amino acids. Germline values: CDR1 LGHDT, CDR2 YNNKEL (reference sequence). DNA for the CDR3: TGTGCCAGCAGCCAAGAAAGGGGCTCAGGCTACACCTTC. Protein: CASSQERGSGYTF.